This is a list of T cell receptor beta chains from one sample in a study of OX40 agonist ivuxolimab in advanced cancers. The method was immunoSEQ multiplex PCR; TCRdb's version includes in-frame clones alone and lacks a portion of them. The repertoire consists of about 60,000 clones, with around 82% occurring once and the leading ten covering 1%. This sample comprised CD4+ or CD8+ T cells sorted from blood, obtained in a trial of the OX40 agonist ivuxolimab. The source of these receptors is an adult with an advanced solid tumor such as melanoma, head and neck, liver or kidney cancer. The CDR3 runs from the conserved cysteine through the conserved F or W. The D gene is left open where the match is weak. Only part of the rows carry a size: once, few, many, or a class if the clone is expanded.

NA	TRBV5-1	TRBJ2-5	NA	TGCGCCAGCAGCCCGGACGGCCGGGAAGCAGAGACCCAGTACTTC	CASSPDGREAETQYF
NA	TRBV18	TRBJ2-3	TRBD2	TGTGCCAGCTCACCCAGCGGGGGGTCCACAGATACGCAGTATTTT	CASSPSGGSTDTQYF
NA	TRBV20-1	TRBJ1-1	NA	TGCAGTGCTAGGAGGAACACTGAAGCTTTCTTT	CSARRNTEAFF
NA	TRBV6-4	TRBJ1-5	NA	TGTGCCAGCAGTGACTCGTTGGGGAACCAGCCCCAGCATTTT	CASSDSLGNQPQHF
NA	TRBV7-3	TRBJ1-2	TRBD1	TGTGCCAGCAGCCTAGGAGGGGTACAGGGGGCGGACTATGGCTACACCTTC	CASSLGGVQGADYGYTF
NA	TRBV30	TRBJ1-5	NA	TGTGCCTGGAGTCCTAAGGGGGGACCTAGCAATCAGCCCCAGCATTTT	CAWSPKGGPSNQPQHF
once	TRBV4-1	TRBJ2-7	TRBD1	TGCGCCAGCAGCCCCCAACAGGGGGATAACGAGCAGTACTTC	CASSPQQGDNEQYF
many	TRBV29-1	TRBJ1-1	TRBD1	TGCAGCGTGAGCCCTGGACAGGGGTATCCTGAAGCTTTCTTT	CSVSPGQGYPEAFF
NA	TRBV18	TRBJ1-2	TRBD1	TGTGCCAGCTCACCACGTCCCGAGGGGAGGGGGCAGGATGGCTACACCTTC	CASSPRPEGRGQDGYTF
NA	TRBV7-8	TRBJ1-4	NA	TGTGCCAGCAGCTTTGGGGGACGGCTTAATGAAAAACTGTTTTTT	CASSFGGRLNEKLFF